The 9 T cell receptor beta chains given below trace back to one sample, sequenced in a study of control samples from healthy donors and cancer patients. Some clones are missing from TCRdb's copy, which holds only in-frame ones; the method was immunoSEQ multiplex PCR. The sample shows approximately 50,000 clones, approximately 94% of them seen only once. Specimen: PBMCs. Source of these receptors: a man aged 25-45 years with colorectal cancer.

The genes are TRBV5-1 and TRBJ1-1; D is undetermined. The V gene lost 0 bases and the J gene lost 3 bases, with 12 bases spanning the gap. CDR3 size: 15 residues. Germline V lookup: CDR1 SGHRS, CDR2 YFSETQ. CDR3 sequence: CASSLGVGGDTEAFF. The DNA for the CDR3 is TGCGCCAGCAGCTTGGGGGTGGGCGGCGACACTGAAGCTTTCTTT.

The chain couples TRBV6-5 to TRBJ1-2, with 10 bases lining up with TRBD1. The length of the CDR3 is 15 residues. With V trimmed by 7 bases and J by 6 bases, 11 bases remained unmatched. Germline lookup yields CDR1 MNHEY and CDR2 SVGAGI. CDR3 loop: CASKNLGQGNHGYTF. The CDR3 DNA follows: TGTGCCAGCAAGAATTTGGGACAGGGGAATCATGGCTACACCTTC.

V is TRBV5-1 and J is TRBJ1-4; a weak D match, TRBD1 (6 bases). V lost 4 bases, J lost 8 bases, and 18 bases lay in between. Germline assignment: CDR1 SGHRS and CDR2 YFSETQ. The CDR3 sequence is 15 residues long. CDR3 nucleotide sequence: TGCGCCAGCAGCCCCCTACCGGACAGCCGAGAAAAACTGTTTTTT. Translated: CASSPLPDSREKLFF. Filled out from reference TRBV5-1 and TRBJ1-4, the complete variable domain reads KAGVTQTPRYLIKTRGQQVTLSCSPISGHRSVSWYQQTPGQGLQFLFEYFSETQRNKGNFPGRFSGRQFSNSRSEMNVSTLELGDSALYLCASSPLPDSREKLFFGSGTQLSVL.

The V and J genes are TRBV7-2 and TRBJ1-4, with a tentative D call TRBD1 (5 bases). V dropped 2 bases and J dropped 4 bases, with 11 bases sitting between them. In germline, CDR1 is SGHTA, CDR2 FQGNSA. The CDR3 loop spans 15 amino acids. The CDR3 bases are TGTGCCAGCAGCTTACAATCAGGGTATAATGAAAAACTGTTTTTT. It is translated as CASSLQSGYNEKLFF.

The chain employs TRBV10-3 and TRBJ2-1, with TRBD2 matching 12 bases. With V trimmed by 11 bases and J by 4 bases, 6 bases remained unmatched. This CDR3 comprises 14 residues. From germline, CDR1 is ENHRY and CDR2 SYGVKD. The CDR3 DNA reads TGTGCCTTATCGACTAGCGGGGGTTACAATGAGCAGTTCTTC. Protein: CALSTSGGYNEQFF.

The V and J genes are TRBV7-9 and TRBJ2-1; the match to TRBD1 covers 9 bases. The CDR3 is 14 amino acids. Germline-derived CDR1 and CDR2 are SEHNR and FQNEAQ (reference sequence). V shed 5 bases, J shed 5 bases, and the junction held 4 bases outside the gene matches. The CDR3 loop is CASSEGTGNNEQFF. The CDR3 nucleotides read TGTGCCAGCAGCGAAGGGACAGGGAACAATGAGCAGTTCTTC. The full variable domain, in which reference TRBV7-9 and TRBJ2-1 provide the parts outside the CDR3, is DTGVSQNPRHKITKRGQNVTFRCDPISEHNRLYWYRQTLGQGPEFLTYFQNEAQLEKSRLLSDRFSAERPKGSFSTLEIQRTEQGDSAMYLCASSEGTGNNEQFFGPGTRLTVL.

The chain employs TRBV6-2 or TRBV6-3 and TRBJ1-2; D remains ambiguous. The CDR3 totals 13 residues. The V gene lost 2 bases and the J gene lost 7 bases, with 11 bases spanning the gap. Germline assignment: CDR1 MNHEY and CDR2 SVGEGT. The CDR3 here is CASSYQWVAGYTF. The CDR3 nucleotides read TGTGCCAGCAGTTACCAGTGGGTTGCTGGCTACACCTTC.

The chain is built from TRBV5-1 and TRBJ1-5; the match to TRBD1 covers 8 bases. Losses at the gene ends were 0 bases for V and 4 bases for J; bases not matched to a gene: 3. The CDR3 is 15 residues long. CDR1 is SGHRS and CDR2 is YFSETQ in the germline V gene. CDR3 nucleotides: TGCGCCAGCAGCTTGGACAGGGGGAGAAATCAGCCCCAGCATTTT. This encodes CASSLDRGRNQPQHF.

CDR3 amino acids: CASSHHLGTLSYNEQFF. In nucleotides, the CDR3 is TGCGCCAGCAGCCACCACCTCGGGACCCTATCCTACAATGAGCAGTTCTTC. The chain recombines TRBV4-3 with TRBJ2-1, with D perhaps being TRBD1 or TRBD2 (5 bases each). This CDR3 region has 17 residues. The germline V and J ends were trimmed by 3 bases and 1 base, with 16 bases remaining between them. Germline CDR1 LGHNA, CDR2 YSLEER.